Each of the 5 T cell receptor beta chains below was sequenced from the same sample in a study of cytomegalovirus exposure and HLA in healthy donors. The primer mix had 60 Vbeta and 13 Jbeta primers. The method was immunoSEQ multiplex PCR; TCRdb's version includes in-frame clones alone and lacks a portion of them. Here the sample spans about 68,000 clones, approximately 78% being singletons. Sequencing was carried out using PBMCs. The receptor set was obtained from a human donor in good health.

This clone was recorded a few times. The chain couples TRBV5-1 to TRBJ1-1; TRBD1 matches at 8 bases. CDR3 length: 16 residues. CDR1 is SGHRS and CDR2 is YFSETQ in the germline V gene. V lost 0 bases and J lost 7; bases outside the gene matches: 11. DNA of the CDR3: TGCGCCAGCAGCTTGGTCTCAGGGGGCGATCGCGGTGAAGCTTTCTTT. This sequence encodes CASSLVSGGDRGEAFF.

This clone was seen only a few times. In nucleotides, the CDR3 is TGCGCCAGCAGCCAAGTCCCACAAACTAGCCCCCGTGGGGAGCTGTTTTTT. Residues: CASSQVPQTSPRGELFF. V gene TRBV4-1 combines with J gene TRBJ2-2, with D possibly TRBD2 on 6 matching bases. In germline, CDR1 is MGHRA, CDR2 YSYEKL. Trimming removed 1 base from V and 8 bases from J, with 20 bases in between. The CDR3 sequence is 17 residues long.

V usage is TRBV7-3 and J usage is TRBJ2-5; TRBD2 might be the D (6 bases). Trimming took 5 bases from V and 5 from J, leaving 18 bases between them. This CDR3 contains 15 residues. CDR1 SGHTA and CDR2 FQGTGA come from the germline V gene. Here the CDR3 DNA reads TGTGCCAGCAGCCAAAAGGGCGGGGTGGATGAGACCCAGTACTTC. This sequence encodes CASSQKGGVDETQYF.

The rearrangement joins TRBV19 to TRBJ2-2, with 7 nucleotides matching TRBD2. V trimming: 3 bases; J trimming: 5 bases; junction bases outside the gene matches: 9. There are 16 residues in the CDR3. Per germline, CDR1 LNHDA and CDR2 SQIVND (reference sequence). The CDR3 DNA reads TGTGCCAGTAGTATGTTCTTTTGGGGGGGAACCGGGGAGCTGTTTTTT. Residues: CASSMFFWGGTGELFF.

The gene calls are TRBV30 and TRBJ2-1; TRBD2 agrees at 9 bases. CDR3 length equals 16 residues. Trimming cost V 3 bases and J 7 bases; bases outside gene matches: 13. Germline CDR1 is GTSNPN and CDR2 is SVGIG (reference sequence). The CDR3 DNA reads TGTGCCTGGAGGAAAACCGGGACTAGCTTCTCTAATGAGCAGTTCTTC. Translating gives CAWRKTGTSFSNEQFF. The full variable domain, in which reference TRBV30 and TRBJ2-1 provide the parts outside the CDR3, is SQTIHQWPATLVQPVGSPLSLECTVEGTSNPNLYWYRQAAGRGLQLLFYSVGIGQISSEVPQNLSASRPQDRQFILSSKKLLLSDSGFYLCAWRKTGTSFSNEQFFGPGTRLTVL.